The next 22 T cell receptor beta chains were all read from a single sample in a study of T cell repertoires in cytomegalovirus infection. Using its own MiXCR run on the reads, TCRdb lists one record per CDR3 protein. In the table there are approximately 700,000 distinct CDR3 sequences, roughly 36% of which are singletons. Sequenced material: PBMCs. The receptor set was obtained from a human donor in good health (CMV status not recorded). Some clones in this sample may be carry-over from other donors' samples.

This clonotype was observed at least ten times. The rearrangement uses TRBV7-8 and TRBJ1-5; 8 bases are shared with TRBD1. J lost 7 bases, V lost 4 bases, and 15 bases had no gene match. The CDR3 has 17 residues. CDR1 SGHVS and CDR2 FQNEAQ come from the germline V gene. CDR3 DNA sequence: TGTGCCAGCAGCTCTGGGAGGAAGACAGGGGCAGGGCAGCCCCAGCATTTT. Residues: CASSSGRKTGAGQPQHF. Drawing the rest from reference TRBV7-8 and TRBJ1-5, the complete variable domain is GAGVSQSPRYKVAKRGQDVALRCDPISGHVSLFWYQQALGQGPEFLTYFQNEAQLDKSGLPSDRFFAERPEGSVSTLKIQRTQQEDSAVYLCASSSGRKTGAGQPQHFGDGTRLSIL.

This clonotype was counted between two and nine times. The chain has TRBV20-1 and TRBJ2-1; 9 nucleotides match TRBD1. From germline, CDR1 is DFQATT and CDR2 SNEGSKA (reference sequence). The CDR3 contains 14 residues. J gave up 8 bases and V 5 bases, and 10 bases lay outside the gene matches. In DNA, the CDR3 is TGCAGTGCTCTAACAGGGGGCTCTAGTGATGAGCAGTTCTTC. Translation: CSALTGGSSDEQFF.

The chain carries TRBV6-1 and TRBJ1-6, with D maybe TRBD1 (6 bases). Germline CDR1 MNHNS, CDR2 SASEGT. The CDR3 has 18 amino acids. V was shortened by 5 bases and J by 4 bases, with 21 bases between the two germline ends. Here the CDR3 DNA reads TGTGCCAGCAGTTATCCGGGACATCCACCAATTTATAATTCACCCCTCCACTTT. It specifies CASSYPGHPPIYNSPLHF.

To note about this clonotype: At one of its ends the junction is not consistent with the germline gene, which may arise from a read error. V is TRBV19 and J is TRBJ1-5; 7 nucleotides align to TRBD1. This CDR3 has 16 amino acids. CDR1 is LNHDA and CDR2 is SQIVND in the germline V gene (reference sequence). The CDR3 reads CASRSPGQRLNQPKHF. The CDR3 coding sequence is TGTGCAAGTAGGTCCCCGGGACAGAGACTTAATCAGCCCAAGCATTTT.

This clonotype was seen only a few times. The chain is built from TRBV7-2 and TRBJ2-3; unclear D gene. From germline, CDR1 is SGHTA and CDR2 FQGNSA. The CDR3 is 14 residues long. V lost 7 bases to trimming and J lost 0 bases, with 11 bases between them. CDR3 residues: CASIHDGSTDTQYF. The CDR3 DNA sequence: TGTGCCAGCATCCATGACGGGAGCACAGATACGCAGTATTTT.

Only a few counts were recorded for this clonotype. This chain connects TRBV4-1 to TRBJ1-1; 7 bases fit TRBD1. Trimming took 4 bases from V and 2 from J; bases not matched to a gene: 7. The CDR3 is made up of 15 amino acids. CDR1 MGHRA and CDR2 YSYEKL come from the germline V gene. The CDR3 coding sequence is TGCGCCAGCAGCCCGCTGACAGGGAGTAACACTGAAGCTTTCTTT. Protein: CASSPLTGSNTEAFF.

The genes are TRBV6-1 and TRBJ1-3; 9 nucleotides line up with TRBD1. CDR1 is MNHNS, CDR2 SASEGT, per germline. This CDR3 has 14 residues. Trimming cost V 8 bases and J 3 bases; bases outside gene matches: 5. CDR3 amino acids: CASPDRGFGNTIYF. CDR3 nucleotide sequence: TGTGCCAGCCCTGACAGGGGGTTTGGAAACACCATATATTTT.

This chain joins TRBV12-3 or TRBV12-4 and TRBJ2-5, with D tentatively TRBD1 (6 bases). The CDR3 is made up of 14 amino acids. Trimming stripped 9 bases from V and 2 bases from J, with 16 bases between. In nucleotides, the CDR3 is TGTGCCAGTACCCCTGGGGGCAAACAAGAGACCCAGTACTTC. Its protein is CASTPGGKQETQYF.

Turning to this clonotype: A much larger clone sits a single nucleotide away, making a read error possible. This likely comes from a read error, as the CDR3 has no conserved phenylalanine or tryptophan at its end. CDR3 loop: CASSSRTSGSTDTQYL. The CDR3 nucleotides read TGTGCCAGCAGCTCACGGACTAGCGGGAGCACAGATACGCAGTATCTT. This chain connects TRBV7-8 to TRBJ2-3; 11 bases align to TRBD2. The CDR3 consists of 16 residues. J lost 0 bases, V lost 4 bases, and 3 bases had no gene match. CDR1 is SGHVS, CDR2 FQNEAQ, per germline.

Details on this clonotype: A read error is possible here, since a much larger clone lies one base away. The chain joins TRBV20-1 to TRBJ2-7; 13 bases agree with TRBD2. Trimming removed 7 bases from V and 5 bases from J; junction bases left unmatched: 14. From germline, CDR1 is DFQATT and CDR2 SNEGSKA (reference sequence). This CDR3 is 16 amino acids long. CDR3 loop: CSVERGLAGSENEQYF. The CDR3 region has the DNA TGCAGTGTGGAAAGGGGACTAGCGGGATCAGAAAACGAGCAGTACTTC.

There are a few counts of this clonotype. The junction departs from the called germline gene at one end, perhaps through a read error. This sequence joins TRBV5-5 and TRBJ1-1, with TRBD1 identical over 10 bases. This CDR3 is built from 17 residues. Germline lookup yields CDR1 SGHKS and CDR2 YYEKEE (reference sequence). CDR3 DNA sequence: TGTGCCAGCAGCTGGGGACAGGGGTTTCGTGCGAACCCTGAAGCTTTCTTT. Translating it yields CASSWGQGFRANPEAFF.

In this sample, this clonotype turned up many times. V is TRBV7-8 and J is TRBJ2-1, with D perhaps matching TRBD2 (5 bases). The V end lost 3 bases, the J end lost 8 bases, and 11 bases lay between the germline ends. The CDR3 has 13 residues. Germline CDR1 reads SGHVS; CDR2 reads FQNEAQ. CDR3 nucleotide sequence: TGTGCCAGCAGCTTGAGGGATGCCGATGAGCAGTTCTTC. Its translation is CASSLRDADEQFF. The full variable domain, its missing parts supplied by reference TRBV7-8 and TRBJ2-1, is GAGVSQSPRYKVAKRGQDVALRCDPISGHVSLFWYQQALGQGPEFLTYFQNEAQLDKSGLPSDRFFAERPEGSVSTLKIQRTQQEDSAVYLCASSLRDADEQFFGPGTRLTVL.

On this clonotype itself: Here the CDR3 omits its conserved ending phenylalanine or tryptophan, so a read error is the likely source. The V call is TRBV7-8, the J call TRBJ2-7; D gene ambiguous. The CDR3 has 13 residues. Trimming left V 1 base short and J 1 base short, with 5 bases between. Germline CDR1 SGHVS, CDR2 FQNEAQ. CDR3 nucleotide sequence: TGTGCCAGCAGCTTAGGCATTTCCTACGAGCAGTACTTA. This translates into CASSLGISYEQYL.

The rearrangement joins TRBV6-5 to TRBJ2-7; D is perhaps TRBD1 (6 bases). The CDR3 consists of 13 residues. Germline CDR1 reads MNHEY; CDR2 reads SVGAGI. Trimming removed 2 bases at V and 6 bases at J, with 11 bases between. The CDR3 sequence: CASSYAGAIEQYF. The CDR3 nucleotides read TGTGCCAGCAGTTACGCAGGGGCCATCGAGCAGTACTTC.

V is TRBV14 and J is TRBJ2-1; 8 nucleotides align to TRBD2. Per germline, CDR1 SGHDN and CDR2 FVKESK. Losses at the gene ends were 3 bases for V and 12 bases for J; bases not matched to a gene: 10. The CDR3 has 14 residues. This CDR3 reads CASSQPGQRGMQFF. The CDR3 DNA follows: TGTGCCAGCAGCCAGCCCGGGCAGCGGGGGATGCAGTTCTTC.

V is TRBV2 and J is TRBJ1-2, with no clear D. V was clipped by 8 bases and J by 3 bases, with 16 bases between them. This CDR3 is 14 amino acids long. CDR1 and CDR2 from the germline V gene are SNHLY and FYNNEI. CDR3 protein: CASLRTDDYYGYTF. The CDR3, as DNA: TGTGCCAGCCTTAGGACGGACGACTACTATGGCTACACCTTC.

The genes are TRBV12-3 or TRBV12-4 and TRBJ2-5; D unclear. This CDR3 contains 12 residues. Trimming removed 6 bases at V and 5 bases at J, with 10 bases between. CDR3 sequence reads: CASSWVEETQYF. In DNA form, the CDR3 reads TGTGCCAGCAGCTGGGTGGAGGAGACCCAGTACTTC.

The chain combines TRBV7-9 with TRBJ2-6, with D uncertain. V gave up 2 bases and J gave up 4 bases, with 18 bases separating them. The length of the CDR3 is 18 residues. Germline V gene data show CDR1 as SEHNR and CDR2 as FQNEAQ (reference sequence). The CDR3 protein is CASSLMELGHTGANVLTF. CDR3 nucleotides: TGTGCCAGCAGCTTAATGGAGCTGGGTCACACCGGGGCCAACGTCCTGACTTTC.

The J gene is TRBJ1-5, the V gene TRBV28; TRBD1 is a possible D gene (6 bases). The CDR3 runs 13 residues. Germline CDR1 MDHEN, CDR2 SYDVKM. The V and J ends lost 10 bases and 7 bases respectively, with 17 bases between them. CDR3 bases: TGTGCCACCATTCAAGGGGGGGAACAGCCCCAGCATTTT. It encodes CATIQGGEQPQHF.

CDR3 residues: CASRGTESSEQYF. The CDR3 DNA reads as TGTGCCAGCCGGGGGACAGAATCTTCCGAGCAGTACTTC. This sequence joins TRBV6-5 and TRBJ2-7, with D possibly matching TRBD1 (7 bases). The germline CDR1 and CDR2 sequences are MNHEY and SVGAGI. The V and J ends lost 8 bases and 6 bases respectively, with 17 bases between them. There are 13 residues in the CDR3.

The rearrangement joins TRBV6-2 or TRBV6-3 to TRBJ1-1; unclear D gene. Per germline, CDR1 MNHEY and CDR2 SVGEGT. V lost 7 bases and J lost 1, with 7 bases in between. The CDR3 extends over 12 amino acids. The CDR3 is CASMGRNTEAFF. CDR3 sequence (DNA): TGTGCCAGCATGGGGAGGAACACTGAAGCTTTCTTT.

This clonotype was detected a few times. The chain is built from TRBV12-3 or TRBV12-4 and TRBJ2-7; D unresolved. Trimming took 7 bases from V and 2 from J, leaving 9 bases between them. CDR3 length: 12 residues. CDR3 protein: CASKLGTYEQYF. CDR3 bases: TGTGCCAGCAAACTTGGAACCTACGAGCAGTACTTC.